This T cell receptor beta chain was obtained from a study of CD8 T cells in Susac syndrome. Reverse transcription used about 0.45 to 1 ug RNA and random hexamers. MiXCR, run by TCRdb on the immunoSEQ multiplex PCR reads, gives a single entry per CDR3 protein. This repertoire shows around 81,000 distinct CDR3 sequences, nearly 95% found once; its top ten account for under 1%. For this clonotype: As yet, its antigen is unknown.

The study, taken as a whole, reports: It was acknowledged in the study that the number of individuals who were included in its TCR sequencing and HLA analysis was relatively small.

The CDR3 totals 15 residues. Germline-derived CDR1 and CDR2 are MNHEY and SMNVEV (reference sequence). The ends lost 4 bases at V and 5 bases at J; junction bases unmatched: 8. Sequencing was done on a sample of CD8+ T cells from PBMCs. The V gene is TRBV27, the J gene TRBJ1-1; 9 bases align to TRBD1. The receptor's source is a human donor with Susac syndrome. For the CDR3, the DNA is TGTGCCAGCAGTTCCGGGACAGGGAGTTATACTGAAGCTTTCTTT. It codes for CASSSGTGSYTEAFF.